The 27 T cell receptor beta chains below all came from one sample that was sequenced in a study of blood T cell repertoires in COVID-19. Data came from immunoSEQ multiplex PCR; TCRdb stores just in-frame clones and leaves some out. The repertoire consists of about 100,000 clones, with about nine tenths occurring once and the leading ten covering around 1.9%. The specimen was peripheral blood. Receptors were obtained from a woman aged 45-59 years with COVID-19, enrolled during active disease.

This clone has a handful of counts. This chain links TRBV6-5 with TRBJ1-5, with 11 bases matching TRBD1. This CDR3 contains 14 residues. Per the germline V gene, CDR1 is MNHEY and CDR2 is SVGAGI. V lost 6 bases and J lost 7; bases outside the gene matches: 5. The CDR3 spells CASRGQGVEQPQHF. The DNA of the CDR3 is TGTGCCAGCAGGGGACAGGGGGTGGAACAGCCCCAGCATTTT.

This clone showed up just once. DNA of the CDR3: TGCGCCAGCAGCCCCGAGGGGGTGGGCACTGAAGCTTTCTTT. Translating gives CASSPEGVGTEAFF. V gene TRBV5-1 combines with J gene TRBJ1-1; tentative D call: TRBD1 (6 bases). Germline V gene lookup returns CDR1 SGHRS and CDR2 YFSETQ. Trimming pared 4 bases from V and 4 bases from J, leaving 14 bases between. The CDR3 length is 14 residues.

V and J are TRBV19 and TRBJ1-5, with TRBD1 matching 8 bases. The CDR3 has 18 residues. Per germline, CDR1 LNHDA and CDR2 SQIVND (reference sequence). Losses at the gene ends were 4 bases for V and 1 base for J; bases not matched to a gene: 12. The CDR3 DNA is TGTGCCAGTAGTAGCCGGACAGGGTCATATTTGAGCAATCAGCCCCAGCATTTT. As protein: CASSSRTGSYLSNQPQHF.

In its sample, this clone was seen once. At the DNA level, this CDR3 is encoded by other sequences in the same sample as well. V is TRBV5-1 and J is TRBJ1-1; D gene uncertain. V gave up 0 bases and J gave up 1 base, with 7 bases separating them. This CDR3 has 14 residues. The germline CDR1 and CDR2 sequences are SGHRS and YFSETQ. CDR3 sequence (DNA): TGCGCCAGCAGCTTGGTGGGAGGGAACACTGAAGCTTTCTTT. As protein: CASSLVGGNTEAFF.

CDR3 amino acids: CASSQGLTNQPQHF. The CDR3 coding sequence is TGTGCCAGTAGTCAGGGGCTAACAAATCAGCCCCAGCATTTT. The V call is TRBV19, the J call TRBJ1-5; weak D call: TRBD1 (6 bases). The CDR3 covers 14 residues. Trimming took off 5 bases at V and 4 bases at J, with 12 bases between the two ends. The V gene's germline CDR1 is LNHDA and CDR2 SQIVND (reference sequence). The whole variable domain, filled in from reference TRBV19 and TRBJ1-5, reads DGGITQSPKYLFRKEGQNVTLSCEQNLNHDAMYWYRQDPGQGLRLIYYSQIVNDFQKGDIAEGYSVSREKKESFPLTVTSAQKNPTAFYLCASSQGLTNQPQHFGDGTRLSIL.

J is TRBJ1-3 and V is TRBV5-8; the D is unclear. The CDR3 covers 15 residues. The germline gives CDR1 SGHTS, CDR2 YDEGEE. Trimming took 0 bases from V and 8 from J, leaving 15 bases between them. This CDR3 is CASSLGQPGLYTIYF. In nucleotides, the CDR3 is TGTGCCAGCAGCTTGGGCCAGCCAGGACTCTACACCATATATTTT.

V usage is TRBV5-5 and J usage is TRBJ1-6; D not certain. From germline, CDR1 is SGHKS and CDR2 YYEKEE (reference sequence). The V and J ends lost 4 bases and 9 bases respectively, with 11 bases between them. This CDR3 is built from 13 residues. The CDR3 nucleotides are TGTGCCAGCAGCCCAGCCGGGAGTTCACCCCTCCACTTT. It specifies CASSPAGSSPLHF.

The chain employs TRBV6-5 and TRBJ1-2; 9 bases are shared with TRBD1. This CDR3 region has 11 residues. Germline V gene data show CDR1 as MNHEY and CDR2 as SVGAGI. The V and J ends lost 5 bases and 9 bases, in that order; junction bases with no gene match: 1. CDR3 in amino acids: CASSTGGSYTF. Written as DNA, the CDR3 is TGTGCCAGCAGTACAGGGGGCAGCTACACCTTC.

J is TRBJ2-3 and V is TRBV2; D perhaps matches TRBD2 (7 bases). The CDR3 runs to 19 residues. The V and J ends lost 2 bases and 2 bases respectively, with 23 bases between them. Germline lookup yields CDR1 SNHLY and CDR2 FYNNEI. The DNA of the CDR3 is TGTGCCAGCAGTGAATGGAGGGGTGAGGGGGGGACCGACACAGATACGCAGTATTTT. This translates into CASSEWRGEGGTDTDTQYF.

This clone was detected only once. This chain joins TRBV30 and TRBJ1-5, with 7 bases identical to TRBD1. The J segment lost 5 bases and the V segment lost 5 bases, leaving 6 bases of the junction unmatched. Germline V lookup: CDR1 GTSNPN, CDR2 SVGIG (reference sequence). CDR3 length: 13 residues. CDR3 in amino acids: CAWSRDSYQPQHF. The CDR3 coding sequence is TGTGCCTGGTCCCGGGACAGCTATCAGCCCCAGCATTTT. Filled out from reference TRBV30 and TRBJ1-5, the complete variable domain reads SQTIHQWPATLVQPVGSPLSLECTVEGTSNPNLYWYRQAAGRGLQLLFYSVGIGQISSEVPQNLSASRPQDRQFILSSKKLLLSDSGFYLCAWSRDSYQPQHFGDGTRLSIL.

J is TRBJ1-5 and V is TRBV18; unclear D gene. Germline V gene data show CDR1 as KGHSH and CDR2 as LQKENI. This CDR3 comprises 14 residues. V shed 2 bases and J shed 2 bases, with 7 bases lying between them. CDR3 loop: CASSPLRGNQPQHF. The CDR3, as DNA: TGTGCCAGCTCACCATTGAGAGGCAATCAGCCCCAGCATTTT. The variable domain in full, with the rest retrieved from reference TRBV18 and TRBJ1-5, is NAGVMQNPRHLVRRRGQEARLRCSPMKGHSHVYWYRQLPEEGLKFMVYLQKENIIDESGMPKERFSAEFPKEGPSILRIQQVVRGDSAAYFCASSPLRGNQPQHFGDGTRLSIL.

This chain connects TRBV3-1 (or the pseudogene TRBV3-2) to TRBJ2-3, with D maybe TRBD2 (6 bases). The V gene's germline CDR1 is LGHDT and CDR2 YNNKEL (reference sequence). The CDR3 runs 16 residues. V was shortened by 3 bases and J by 0 bases, with 13 bases between the two germline ends. The CDR3 reads CASSHRGGASTDTQYF. CDR3 coding DNA: TGTGCCAGCAGCCACCGGGGCGGGGCTAGCACAGATACGCAGTATTTT.

The J gene is TRBJ1-5, the V gene TRBV1. TRBV1 is termed a pseudogene. The CDR3 length is 18 residues. CDR3 protein: CTSRHEPTRYGSNQPQHF. CDR3 coding DNA: TGCACCAGCAGACATGAACCCACTCGGTACGGGAGCAATCAGCCCCAGCATTTT.

The genes are TRBV12-5 and TRBJ1-2; a weak D match, TRBD1 (5 bases). The CDR3 spans 14 residues. Germline V gives CDR1 LGHNT, CDR2 FRNRAP. V dropped 1 base and J dropped 4 bases, with 10 bases sitting between them. DNA for the CDR3: TGTGCTAGTGGTTTGGAGGCAGGGTTCTATGGCTACACCTTC. It yields the protein CASGLEAGFYGYTF. Drawing the rest from reference TRBV12-5 and TRBJ1-2, the complete variable domain is DARVTQTPRHKVTEMGQEVTMRCQPILGHNTVFWYRQTMMQGLELLAYFRNRAPLDDSGMPKDRFSAEMPDATLATLKIQPSEPRDSAVYFCASGLEAGFYGYTFGSGTRLTVV.

The CDR3 DNA reads TGCGCCAGCTTAATCTCTAGCGGGGGGCTGAACACCGGGGAGCTGTTTTTT. Its translation: CASLISSGGLNTGELFF. V gene TRBV10-2 combines with J gene TRBJ2-2, with TRBD2 matching over 11 bases. The germline V gene has CDR1 WSHSY and CDR2 SAAADI. CDR3 length equals 17 residues. The ends lost 8 bases at V and 1 base at J; junction bases unmatched: 9.

The chain combines TRBV30 with TRBJ1-2; D possibly corresponds to TRBD1 (5 bases). V was cut by 4 bases and J by 2 bases, with 17 bases left in between. CDR1 and CDR2 from the germline V gene are GTSNPN and SVGIG (reference sequence). This CDR3 comprises 15 residues. The DNA for the CDR3 is TGTGCCTGGATGAGGGGAGGTGGAATAAACTATGGCTACACCTTC. Translating gives CAWMRGGGINYGYTF.

This chain joins TRBV3-1 (or the pseudogene TRBV3-2) and TRBJ2-3; a weak D match, TRBD2 (5 bases). The CDR3 has 13 residues. Trimming cost V 0 bases and J 8 bases, with 9 bases left between them. Germline lookup yields CDR1 LGHDT and CDR2 YNNKEL (reference sequence). CDR3 residues: CASSQDGRGTQYF. As DNA, the CDR3 is TGTGCCAGCAGCCAAGATGGGAGAGGTACGCAGTATTTT.

This chain joins TRBV24-1 and TRBJ1-6; maybe TRBD1 (6 bases). The CDR3 is made up of 14 amino acids. The V gene's germline CDR1 is KGHDR and CDR2 SFDVKD. Trimming took off 4 bases at V and 7 bases at J, with 10 bases between the two ends. CDR3 DNA sequence: TGTGCCACCAGTGAGGGACACCCGAATTCACCCCTCCACTTT. Amino acids: CATSEGHPNSPLHF.

V gene TRBV5-1 combines with J gene TRBJ1-2; D is perhaps TRBD1 (6 bases). CDR3 length equals 14 residues. The ends were cut back, 2 bases at V and 7 bases at J, with 15 bases in the middle. CDR1 is SGHRS and CDR2 is YFSETQ in the germline V gene. The chain's CDR3 is CASSFGYREGGYTF. CDR3 bases: TGCGCCAGCAGCTTCGGCTACAGGGAAGGTGGCTACACCTTC.

The J gene is TRBJ2-3, the V gene TRBV11-3; a weak D match, TRBD1 (6 bases). Trimming removed 5 bases at V and 1 base at J, with 19 bases between. This CDR3 region has 17 residues. Germline loops: CDR1 SGHNT, CDR2 YENEEA. The CDR3: CASSSKYRVQRTDTQYF. The CDR3 nucleotides read TGTGCCAGCAGCAGCAAATACAGGGTGCAGCGCACAGATACGCAGTATTTT.

The chain couples TRBV30 to TRBJ1-2; D is ambiguous. From germline, CDR1 is GTSNPN and CDR2 SVGIG (reference sequence). Trimming cost V 6 bases and J 1 base, with 15 bases left between them. The CDR3 has 14 amino acids. As DNA, the CDR3 is TGTGCCTGCTCTGGACTTTTTGTTAACTATGGCTACACCTTC. It is translated as CACSGLFVNYGYTF.

The chain combines TRBV10-1 with TRBJ1-4; D may be TRBD1 (5 bases). Germline CDR1 reads WNHNN; CDR2 reads SYGVQD (reference sequence). The CDR3 runs 12 residues. V shed 6 bases and J shed 4 bases, with 6 bases lying between them. CDR3 sequence (DNA): TGCGCCAGCAGGGACATTAATGAAAAACTGTTTTTT. Translation gives CASRDINEKLFF.

The chain joins TRBV2 to TRBJ2-3; 8 bases agree with TRBD2. The CDR3 is 15 residues long. V dropped 7 bases and J dropped 6; count of bases not matched to a gene: 12. Germline lookup yields CDR1 SNHLY and CDR2 FYNNEI. CDR3 loop: CASTPGTSFGDTQYF. For the CDR3, the DNA is TGTGCCAGCACGCCGGGGACTAGTTTTGGGGATACGCAGTATTTT.

J is TRBJ1-6 and V is TRBV15; TRBD1 matches at 7 bases. Germline loops: CDR1 LNHNV, CDR2 YYDKDF (reference sequence). CDR3 length: 14 residues. The V gene end was trimmed by 5 bases and the J gene end by 8 bases; junction bases not matched to a gene: 6. The DNA of the CDR3 is TGTGCCACCAGCCGGGACAGAGGGTATTCACCCCTCCACTTT. Translation: CATSRDRGYSPLHF. Using reference TRBV15 and TRBJ1-6 for the parts outside the CDR3, the full variable domain is DAMVIQNPRYQVTQFGKPVTLSCSQTLNHNVMYWYQQKSSQAPKLLFHYYDKDFNNEADTPDNFQSRRPNTSFCFLDIRSPGLGDTAMYLCATSRDRGYSPLHFGNGTRLTVT.

This sequence joins TRBV5-6 and TRBJ2-7; D gene ambiguous. Germline loops: CDR1 SGHDT, CDR2 YYEEEE. The CDR3 contains 13 residues. V was shortened by 1 base and J by 7 bases, with 12 bases between the two germline ends. In DNA form, the CDR3 reads TGTGCCAGCAGCTTGCACGGCCCCGGGGAGCAGTACTTC. Translated: CASSLHGPGEQYF.

CDR3 DNA sequence: TGTGCCAGCAGTCTGTCCAGTCTTCAGCCCCAGCATTTT. Translated: CASSLSSLQPQHF. The chain employs TRBV27 and TRBJ1-5; D call uncertain. The germline V and J ends were trimmed by 5 bases and 6 bases, with 11 bases remaining between them. From germline, CDR1 is MNHEY and CDR2 SMNVEV (reference sequence). The CDR3 consists of 13 residues.

DNA for the CDR3: TGTGCCACCAGCAGAGATGGTCGAGCCGGGACAGGGGGCACTGAAGCTTTCTTT. Protein sequence: CATSRDGRAGTGGTEAFF. V and J are TRBV15 and TRBJ1-1, with 11 bases matching TRBD1. The germline V gene encodes CDR1 LNHNV and CDR2 YYDKDF (reference sequence). J lost 4 bases, V lost 0 bases, and 10 bases had no gene match. There are 18 residues in the CDR3.